The sequence of this TCR beta chain was determined in a study of regulatory T cells in long-lasting Graves disease. Time point given: newly diagnosed GD, antithyroid drugs for less than 3 months. The TCR library was made from RNA that had been extracted from PBMCs in TRIzol. CDR3-region Arm-PCR and iRepertoire HTBI primers produced the TCR beta libraries. TCRdb analysed the multiplex PCR reads with MiXCR anew, one entry per CDR3 protein. The table lists 680,000 or so distinct CDR3 sequences, around 15% of them singletons. V lost 0 bases, J lost 2 bases, and 7 bases lay in between. Germline lookup yields CDR1 LNHNV and CDR2 YYDKDF (reference sequence). The length of the CDR3 is 14 residues. The same data also went into a second study, on T cells in Graves' hyperthyroidism and ophthalmopathy.

The chain joins TRBV15 to TRBJ2-5; TRBD2 is a possible D gene (5 bases). The sequence was obtained from a woman aged 30 to 39 with Graves disease. The input for sequencing was peripheral blood mononuclear cells (PBMCs), taken at new diagnosis, from a patient treated with antithyroid drugs. The CDR3 spells CATSRDRGQETQYF. Written as DNA, the CDR3 is TGTGCCACCAGCAGAGATCGGGGACAAGAGACCCAGTACTTC.